Given below is one TCR beta chain in context. Its specificity is not known. The record originates from a study of OX40 agonist ivuxolimab in advanced cancers. Study background: Ivuxolimab is an agonistic anti-OX40 (CD134) antibody, and patients were treated with it. Dose-escalation patients were diagnosed with hepatocellular carcinoma, melanoma, renal cell cancer or head and neck cancer. Overall study results and limits: At 0.1 to 3.0 mg/kg and by week 6, clonal expansion occurred in CD4+ and CD8+ blood T cells. Average numbers of expanded clones were greater in CD8+ T cells than in CD4+.

Sequencing was performed with immunoSEQ multiplex PCR; in TCRdb, only in-frame clones are kept and a portion is missing. The profile shows more than 20,000 clones, more than 80% of them singletons. Trimming pared 8 bases from V and 4 bases from J, leaving 17 bases between. CDR1 is SNHLY, CDR2 FYNNEI, per germline. The CDR3 extends over 15 amino acids. This TCR was sampled from an adult with an advanced solid tumor such as melanoma, head and neck, liver or kidney cancer. The sequencing used CD4+ or CD8+ T cells sorted from blood, collected in a trial of the OX40 agonist ivuxolimab. The rearrangement joins TRBV2 to TRBJ1-4, with no clear D. Here the CDR3 DNA reads TGTGCCAGCCACAGACTCCGTGTAAATAATGAAAAACTGTTTTTT. It translates to CASHRLRVNNEKLFF.